The 27 T cell receptor beta chains given below trace back to one sample, sequenced in a study of T cell responses to AZD1222 COVID-19 vaccine. The data were produced by immunoSEQ multiplex PCR, yet TCRdb's version contains in-frame clones alone and is incomplete. The data hold some 80,000 clones, with approximately 80% observed a single time. The source was peripheral blood, collected 28 days after the second dose of the MenACWY control vaccine. These receptors were taken from an adult who received the MenACWY meningococcal vaccine as a control.

The chain combines TRBV2 with TRBJ1-2, with 9 bases aligning to TRBD1. V lost 6 bases and J lost 0; bases outside the gene matches: 2. CDR1 is SNHLY, CDR2 FYNNEI, per germline. This CDR3 is built from 14 residues. This CDR3 reads CASSGDRANYGYTF. Written as DNA, the CDR3 is TGTGCCAGCAGCGGGGACAGGGCTAACTATGGCTACACCTTC.

The rearrangement links TRBV2 to TRBJ1-4, with 7 bases aligning to TRBD1. The germline V gene encodes CDR1 SNHLY and CDR2 FYNNEI. V was clipped by 11 bases and J by 5 bases; unmatched bases: 11. The CDR3 contains 14 residues. The CDR3 reads CAGSRQGSNEKLFF. As DNA, the CDR3 is TGTGCCGGATCGAGACAGGGCTCGAATGAAAAACTGTTTTTT.

The CDR3 DNA reads as TGTGCCAGTAGTGCCCCAGGGATCGCTTTTATTACTGAAGCTTTCTTT. Its translation: CASSAPGIAFITEAFF. This rearrangement joins TRBV19 to TRBJ1-1, with D possibly TRBD1 on 5 matching bases. V was pared by 5 bases and J by 5 bases, with 21 bases between. CDR1 is LNHDA, CDR2 SQIVND, per germline (reference sequence). CDR3 length: 16 residues.

The chain couples TRBV5-5 to TRBJ2-7; D uncertain. Trimming removed 0 bases at V and 4 bases at J, with 8 bases between. This CDR3 contains 13 residues. The germline CDR1 and CDR2 sequences are SGHKS and YYEKEE (reference sequence). The CDR3 is CASSLGLLYEQYF. DNA for the CDR3: TGTGCCAGCAGCTTGGGATTGTTATACGAGCAGTACTTC.

The chain has TRBV7-9 and TRBJ2-3; the D gene is possibly TRBD1 (6 bases). With 0 bases removed from V and 3 bases from J, the gap between germline ends came to 7 bases. Germline V gene data show CDR1 as SEHNR and CDR2 as FQNEAQ (reference sequence). The CDR3 is 14 amino acids. CDR3 sequence (DNA): TGTGCCAGCAGCTTAGCGGGGGCTACAGATACGCAGTATTTT. Residues: CASSLAGATDTQYF.

The chain uses TRBV7-2 and TRBJ2-7, with 8 nucleotides matching TRBD1. The J segment lost 7 bases and the V segment lost 5 bases, leaving 1 base of the junction unmatched. Looked up from germline, CDR1 is SGHTA and CDR2 is FQGNSA. CDR3 length equals 11 residues. The CDR3 spells CASSNRGEQYF. The CDR3 DNA reads as TGTGCCAGCAGCAACAGGGGGGAGCAGTACTTC.

This sequence joins TRBV20-1 and TRBJ1-1; unclear D gene. The ends were cut back, 7 bases at V and 3 bases at J, with 9 bases in the middle. Germline loops: CDR1 DFQATT, CDR2 SNEGSKA (reference sequence). This CDR3 region has 11 residues. The CDR3 bases are TGCAGTGTATTGGCGGACACTGAAGCTTTCTTT. Protein sequence: CSVLADTEAFF.

J is TRBJ2-3 and V is TRBV5-6, with 9 bases identical to TRBD2. Germline values: CDR1 SGHDT, CDR2 YYEEEE. The CDR3 has 16 amino acids. V shed 3 bases, J shed 4 bases, and the junction held 9 bases outside the gene matches. The DNA of the CDR3 is TGTGCCAGCAGCTCCAGACTAGCGGCTATATCAGATACGCAGTATTTT. It translates to CASSSRLAAISDTQYF.

The chain is built from TRBV3-1 (or the pseudogene TRBV3-2) and TRBJ2-1, with unresolved D. The CDR3 sequence is 11 residues long. The V and J ends lost 4 bases and 5 bases respectively, with 3 bases between them. Germline V gene lookup returns CDR1 LGHDT and CDR2 YNNKEL (reference sequence). CDR3 nucleotides: TGTGCCAGCAGCCTTAACAATGAGCAGTTCTTC. Protein product: CASSLNNEQFF.

A remark on this clone: The same CDR3 also results from other DNA sequences found in this sample. Written as DNA, the CDR3 is TGCGCCAGCAGCCAAGATACGGCCCAGAACACTGAAGCTTTCTTT. Encoded protein: CASSQDTAQNTEAFF. This sequence joins TRBV4-3 and TRBJ1-1; the D is unclear. V gave up 0 bases and J gave up 1 base, with 9 bases separating them. The CDR3 covers 15 residues. Germline CDR1 and CDR2: LGHNA and YSLEER.

The chain carries TRBV7-9 and TRBJ1-3; unclear D gene. The germline CDR1 and CDR2 sequences are SEHNR and FQNEAQ (reference sequence). V dropped 6 bases and J dropped 1 base, with 13 bases sitting between them. The CDR3 is 15 amino acids. The CDR3 region has the DNA TGTGCCAGCAGTCGTGGGTTGCGGTCTGGAAACACCATATATTTT. It encodes CASSRGLRSGNTIYF. The full variable domain, its missing parts supplied by reference TRBV7-9 and TRBJ1-3, is DTGVSQNPRHKITKRGQNVTFRCDPISEHNRLYWYRQTLGQGPEFLTYFQNEAQLEKSRLLSDRFSAERPKGSFSTLEIQRTEQGDSAMYLCASSRGLRSGNTIYFGEGSWLTVV.

The gene calls are TRBV2 and TRBJ1-1; D unresolved. The length of the CDR3 is 11 residues. Germline V gives CDR1 SNHLY, CDR2 FYNNEI. V was trimmed by 10 bases and J by 4 bases, leaving 10 bases between them. CDR3 nucleotide sequence: TGTGCCACCAGCCCGGGCACTGAAGCTTTCTTT. Its protein is CATSPGTEAFF.

This chain uses TRBV6-5 with TRBJ1-3; D not certain. The V gene's germline CDR1 is MNHEY and CDR2 SVGAGI. The V gene lost 4 bases and the J gene lost 4 bases, with 11 bases spanning the gap. The CDR3 has 14 residues. In nucleotides, the CDR3 is TGTGCCAGCAGTTTCGGAGAGACGGGAAACACCATATATTTT. Translated: CASSFGETGNTIYF.

The V and J genes are TRBV2 and TRBJ1-6; 9 bases fit TRBD1. CDR3 length: 21 residues. Unmatched junction bases numbered 27, after V lost 8 bases and J lost 7 bases. Germline V gene data show CDR1 as SNHLY and CDR2 as FYNNEI. The CDR3: CASQLPRTGEFWTGSNSPLHF. DNA of the CDR3: TGTGCCAGCCAACTCCCTAGGACAGGGGAGTTTTGGACGGGAAGCAATTCACCCCTCCACTTT.

The chain links TRBV28 to TRBJ2-7, with D possibly TRBD2 on 6 matching bases. The CDR3 length is 14 residues. The germline V gene encodes CDR1 MDHEN and CDR2 SYDVKM. Trimming removed 8 bases from V and 0 bases from J, with 14 bases in between. CDR3 amino acids: CASGTVDYSYEQYF. For the CDR3, the DNA is TGTGCCAGCGGAACGGTGGACTACTCCTACGAGCAGTACTTC.

V is TRBV24-1 and J is TRBJ2-3; no definite D call. V was cut by 3 bases and J by 0 bases, with 9 bases left in between. Germline values: CDR1 KGHDR, CDR2 SFDVKD. The CDR3 length is 15 residues. CDR3 sequence reads: CATSDAAQSTDTQYF. Here the CDR3 DNA reads TGTGCCACCAGTGATGCCGCGCAGAGCACAGATACGCAGTATTTT.

The chain links TRBV28 to TRBJ2-7, with TRBD2 identical over 10 bases. The J segment lost 3 bases and the V segment lost 6 bases, leaving 8 bases of the junction unmatched. The germline CDR1 and CDR2 sequences are MDHEN and SYDVKM. This CDR3 has 15 amino acids. The CDR3 region is CASRPGTSEYYEQYF. The CDR3 nucleotides read TGTGCCAGCAGACCCGGGACTAGCGAATACTACGAGCAGTACTTC.

This sequence joins TRBV9 and TRBJ2-3; tentative D call: TRBD1 (5 bases). The CDR3 covers 15 residues. Trimming stripped 4 bases from V and 0 bases from J, with 12 bases between. The V gene's germline CDR1 is SGDLS and CDR2 YYNGEE. The CDR3 nucleotides are TGTGCCAGCAGCATGACAGCTACTAGCACAGATACGCAGTATTTT. Its protein is CASSMTATSTDTQYF. Supplemented by reference TRBV9 and TRBJ2-3, the full variable domain reads DSGVTQTPKHLITATGQRVTLRCSPRSGDLSVYWYQQSLDQGLQFLIQYYNGEERAKGNILERFSAQQFPDLHSELNLSSLELGDSALYFCASSMTATSTDTQYFGPGTRLTVL.

The J gene is TRBJ1-4, the V gene TRBV28; TRBD1 is a possible D gene (5 bases). This CDR3 is 15 amino acids long. With 6 bases removed from V and 4 bases from J, the gap between germline ends came to 15 bases. Per the germline V gene, CDR1 is MDHEN and CDR2 is SYDVKM. CDR3 DNA: TGTGCCAGCAGCGGGAGGGACTTAGATAATGAAAAACTGTTTTTT. Protein sequence: CASSGRDLDNEKLFF.

This clone was detected once. The rearrangement joins TRBV10-3 to TRBJ2-7; 8 nucleotides align to TRBD1. The junction had 5 bases not matched to a gene; V was cut back by 8 bases and J by 2 bases. CDR1 is ENHRY, CDR2 SYGVKD, per germline. This CDR3 comprises 13 residues. In DNA, the CDR3 is TGTGCCATCGCCGGGACAGGAGCCTACGAGCAGTACTTC. It translates to CAIAGTGAYEQYF.

This clone was detected once. The rearrangement uses TRBV7-2 and TRBJ1-1; D is uncertain. The V end was cut by 5 bases, the J end by 7 bases, with 17 bases between. The CDR3 is made up of 14 amino acids. CDR1 is SGHTA and CDR2 is FQGNSA in the germline V gene. CDR3 coding DNA: TGTGCCAGCAGCCTCATAGGAGTTAACGGTGAAGCTTTCTTT. Amino acid sequence: CASSLIGVNGEAFF.

This clone was picked up a small number of times. The chain combines TRBV5-5 with TRBJ2-1, with TRBD1 identical over 9 bases. J gave up 2 bases and V 5 bases, and 5 bases lay outside the gene matches. From germline, CDR1 is SGHKS and CDR2 YYEKEE (reference sequence). The CDR3 consists of 15 residues. CDR3 in amino acids: CASSFRTGAYNEQFF. Here the CDR3 DNA reads TGTGCCAGCAGTTTCAGGACAGGGGCCTACAATGAGCAGTTCTTC.

The chain joins TRBV12-3 or TRBV12-4 to TRBJ1-5, with D hard to call. V shed 3 bases and J shed 2 bases, with 5 bases lying between them. The CDR3 has 13 amino acids. CDR3 sequence reads: CASSLRGNQPQHF. The CDR3, as DNA: TGTGCCAGCAGTTTGAGGGGCAATCAGCCCCAGCATTTT.

V is TRBV6-2 or TRBV6-3 and J is TRBJ1-5; D is uncertain. The CDR3 length is 13 residues. Germline values: CDR1 MNHEY, CDR2 SVGEGT. Between the trimmed V and J ends, which lost 5 bases and 3 bases, there was a span of 8 bases. The CDR3 bases are TGTGCCAGCAGTAACACTATCAATCAGCCCCAGCATTTT. Amino acids: CASSNTINQPQHF.

V is TRBV4-2 and J is TRBJ2-3; 12 bases match TRBD2. CDR3 length: 18 residues. The V gene's germline CDR1 is LGHNA and CDR2 YNFKEQ. V lost 0 bases, J lost 1 base, and 5 bases stayed unmatched. CDR3 region: CASSQELAGGTRTDTQYF. CDR3 DNA: TGTGCCAGCAGCCAAGAACTAGCGGGGGGCACTCGCACAGATACGCAGTATTTT.

The V and J genes are TRBV29-1 and TRBJ2-7; D tentatively reads TRBD1 or TRBD2 (5 bases each). V shed 8 bases and J shed 3 bases, with 20 bases lying between them. CDR1 and CDR2 (germline): SQVTM, ANQGSEA. This CDR3 spans 14 amino acids. CDR3 sequence reads: CSFDGTDSLYEQYF. The DNA of the CDR3 is TGCAGCTTCGACGGGACCGACTCCCTCTACGAGCAGTACTTC.

V is TRBV11-2 and J is TRBJ2-2, with D perhaps given as TRBD1 or TRBD2 (5 bases each). This CDR3 is built from 15 residues. Germline CDR1 reads SGHAT; CDR2 reads FQNNGV. V lost 3 bases to trimming and J lost 4 bases, with 12 bases between them. The CDR3 is CASSFIGAGTGELFF. The CDR3 bases are TGTGCCAGCAGCTTCATAGGGGCGGGCACCGGGGAGCTGTTTTTT.